This TCR beta chain was sequenced in a study of blood T cell repertoires in COVID-19. Study-level background: In each case, the material was cDNA or gDNA derived from T cells, B-cell-depleted T cells, or PBMCs.

Only in-frame clones appear in the TCRdb table, and some are missing; sequencing was by immunoSEQ multiplex PCR. The data hold more than 350,000 clones, with roughly 90% observed a single time. The CDR3 is made up of 15 amino acids. This clone was recorded once. This receptor was identified in a woman in her thirties with COVID-19, enrolled during active disease. The chain employs TRBV21-1 and TRBJ2-5; TRBD2 is taken as the D call from the table, unchecked against the DNA. TRBV21-1 is a documented pseudogene. The source material was peripheral blood. The CDR3 DNA sequence: TGTGCCAGCACCCCTGGGACTAGCGGGAGGGAGACCCAGTACTTC. It specifies CASTPGTSGRETQYF.